This TCR beta chain was observed in a study of beta chain features in type 1 diabetes. Study in general: Investigators examined around 110 million sorted cells across all samples.

The V gene lost 0 bases and the J gene lost 15 bases, with 15 bases spanning the gap. CDR1 is SGHDN and CDR2 is FVKESK in the germline V gene. CDR3 length equals 13 residues. There are a few counts of this clone. Its antigen is not known. Overall study findings and caveats: All four CD4+ subsets from Type 1 diabetes patients carried moderately but significantly shorter TCRB CDR3s. Type 1 diabetes patients showed fewer insertions and more deletions at VDJ junctions.

The whole isolated RNA underwent reverse transcription, so sequencing captured expressed TCRB transcripts. This table comes from immunoSEQ multiplex PCR, and its TCRdb copy is limited to in-frame clones, with some not included. This sample has more than 200,000 clones; approximately 16% occur once, and the top ten carry 0.085%. This chain links TRBV14 with TRBJ2-1; D gene ambiguous. Sequencing input: naive CD4+ T cells from blood. The receptor comes from a young man with type 1 diabetes. CDR3 loop: CASSQESMRFLFF. In DNA form, the CDR3 reads TGTGCCAGCAGCCAAGAAAGTATGAGATTTCTGTTCTTC.